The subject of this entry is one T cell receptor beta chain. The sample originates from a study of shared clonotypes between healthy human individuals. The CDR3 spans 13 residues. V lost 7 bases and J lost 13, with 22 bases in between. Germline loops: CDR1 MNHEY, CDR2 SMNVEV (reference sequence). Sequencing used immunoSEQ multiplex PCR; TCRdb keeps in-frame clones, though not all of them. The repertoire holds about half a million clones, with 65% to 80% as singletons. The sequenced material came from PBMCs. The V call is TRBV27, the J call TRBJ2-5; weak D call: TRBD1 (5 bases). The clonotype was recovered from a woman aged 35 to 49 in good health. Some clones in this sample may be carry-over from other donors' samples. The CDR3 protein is CASKERAGHLPYF. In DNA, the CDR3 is TGTGCCAGCAAGGAGCGCGCAGGACATCTACCGTACTTC.